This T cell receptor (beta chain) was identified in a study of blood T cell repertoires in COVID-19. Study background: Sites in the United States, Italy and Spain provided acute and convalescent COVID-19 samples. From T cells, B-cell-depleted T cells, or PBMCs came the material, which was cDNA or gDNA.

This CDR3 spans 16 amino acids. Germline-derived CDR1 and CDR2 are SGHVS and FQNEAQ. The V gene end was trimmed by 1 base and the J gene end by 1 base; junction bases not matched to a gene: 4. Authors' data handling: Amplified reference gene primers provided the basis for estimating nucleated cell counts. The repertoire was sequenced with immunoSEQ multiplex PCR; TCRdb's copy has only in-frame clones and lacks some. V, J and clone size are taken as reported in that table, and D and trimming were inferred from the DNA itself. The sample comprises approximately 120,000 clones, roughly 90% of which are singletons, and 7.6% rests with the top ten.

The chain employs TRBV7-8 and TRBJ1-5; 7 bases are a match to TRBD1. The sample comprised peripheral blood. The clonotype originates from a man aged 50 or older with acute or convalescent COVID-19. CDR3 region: CASSLGAGGSNQPQHF. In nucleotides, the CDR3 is TGTGCCAGCAGCTTAGGAGCAGGGGGGAGCAATCAGCCCCAGCATTTT.